The 21 T cell receptor beta chains below come from one sample, sequenced in a study of Graves' ophthalmopathy and Graves' hyperthyroidism (dated by TCRdb to about 2018). Sequenced on an Illumina HiSeq 2000. For repertoire sequencing, the TCR beta CDR3 regions were amplified from RNA transcripts. The first round of RT-PCR was done with HTBI primers and the Qiagen OneStep RT-PCR kit, and was followed by a second round of multiplex PCR, then size selection and purification. TCRdb ran its own pipeline on the public reads, namely fastp trimming at Q25 and MiXCR clone calling, and kept in-frame beta chains. Every CDR3 protein is listed once, alongside the most common genes and DNA of its rows. The sample table contains about 590,000 distinct CDR3 sequences; only one count was recorded for approximately 35% of them. About 4.1% of the sample rests with the top ten. The sample was peripheral blood or thyroid tissue (not recorded which). Every receptor here comes from an adult man with Graves' hyperthyroidism.

This clonotype came up once. The V gene is TRBV5-1, the J gene TRBJ2-6; D is possibly TRBD2 (6 bases). Germline CDR1 reads SGHRS; CDR2 reads YFSETQ. The V gene lost 0 bases and the J gene lost 0 bases, with 10 bases spanning the gap. The CDR3 has 17 amino acids. The CDR3 reads CASSLEGGTSGANVLTF. The CDR3 nucleotides are TGCGCCAGCAGCTTGGAGGGAGGAACCTCTGGGGCCAACGTCCTGACTTTC.

V is TRBV5-1 and J is TRBJ1-2, with D possibly matching TRBD1 (6 bases). Germline values: CDR1 SGHRS, CDR2 YFSETQ. This CDR3 contains 15 residues. With 2 bases removed from V and 7 bases from J, the gap between germline ends came to 18 bases. The CDR3 region is CASSFSAGGSGGYTF. CDR3 nucleotides: TGCGCCAGCAGCTTCTCGGCGGGGGGCAGTGGTGGCTACACCTTC.

Remarks on this clonotype: The conserved phenylalanine or tryptophan is not found at the CDR3 terminus, so this likely reflects a read error. The V and J genes are TRBV11-2 and TRBJ2-2; D might be TRBD1 or TRBD2, each matching 5 bases. This CDR3 region has 15 residues. CDR1 is SGHAT and CDR2 is FQNNGV in the germline V gene. V was trimmed by 4 bases and J by 2 bases, leaving 11 bases between them. The CDR3 DNA reads TGTGCCAGCAGCTCGGGACGGACAAACACCGGGGAGCTGTTTTCT. It is translated as CASSSGRTNTGELFS.

This clonotype was observed at least ten times. The chain joins TRBV6-5 to TRBJ1-5, with D tentatively TRBD1 (6 bases). Trimming cost V 4 bases and J 2 bases, with 18 bases left between them. The CDR3 extends over 17 amino acids. CDR1 is MNHEY, CDR2 SVGAGI, per germline. CDR3 bases: TGTGCCAGCAGTTCACTTTCAGGGGCGAGAGGCAATCAGCCCCAGCATTTT. It encodes CASSSLSGARGNQPQHF.

This clonotype appeared many times. The J gene is TRBJ2-6, the V gene TRBV20-1, with 7 bases lining up with TRBD1. Germline values: CDR1 DFQATT, CDR2 SNEGSKA (reference sequence). The CDR3 length is 16 residues. Trimming at V came to 3 bases and at J to 2 bases, leaving 7 bases not matched to a gene. The chain's CDR3 is CSAREMTGTGANVLTF. The CDR3 DNA reads as TGCAGTGCTAGGGAAATGACAGGGACTGGGGCCAACGTCCTGACTTTC.

This clonotype was recorded at least ten times. J is TRBJ1-4 and V is TRBV5-1; D might be TRBD1 (5 bases). V gave up 3 bases and J gave up 0 bases, with 15 bases separating them. Germline V gene data show CDR1 as SGHRS and CDR2 as YFSETQ. CDR3 length: 17 amino acids. The CDR3 loop reads CASSSGQAPATNEKLFF. DNA of the CDR3: TGCGCCAGCAGCTCGGGGCAGGCGCCGGCAACTAATGAAAAACTGTTTTTT.

This clonotype was seen ten or more times. The rearrangement uses TRBV29-1 and TRBJ1-4; the match to TRBD1 covers 9 bases. Germline V gene sequence: CDR1 SQVTM, CDR2 ANQGSEA. V lost 4 bases, J lost 5 bases, and 8 bases stayed unmatched. The length of the CDR3 is 15 residues. The CDR3 nucleotides read TGCAGCGTTGGGGACGGGGGACAGGGAAATGAAAAACTGTTTTTT. Protein: CSVGDGGQGNEKLFF. The full variable domain, rest sourced from reference TRBV29-1 and TRBJ1-4, is SAVISQKPSRDICQRGTSLTIQCQVDSQVTMMFWYRQQPGQSLTLIATANQGSEATYESGFVIDKFPISRPNLTFSTLTVSNMSPEDSSIYLCSVGDGGQGNEKLFFGSGTQLSVL.

The chain joins TRBV24-1 to TRBJ2-7; D call uncertain. This CDR3 has 15 amino acids. V dropped 3 bases and J dropped 6 bases, with 17 bases sitting between them. Germline lookup yields CDR1 KGHDR and CDR2 SFDVKD. This CDR3 is CATSDPSGPYGEQYF. The CDR3 bases are TGTGCCACCAGTGATCCCTCCGGACCCTATGGCGAGCAGTACTTC.

Many counts were recorded for this clonotype. V usage is TRBV29-1 and J usage is TRBJ1-4; D is unresolved. Germline V gene data show CDR1 as SQVTM and CDR2 as ANQGSEA. V was shortened by 5 bases and J by 4 bases, with 8 bases between the two germline ends. CDR3 length equals 12 residues. The CDR3 DNA reads as TGCAGCGTTTCCAGGCTTAATGAAAAACTGTTTTTT. This encodes CSVSRLNEKLFF.

This clonotype has at least ten counts. This CDR3 is CASSEWRDWTDTEAFF. The CDR3 region has the DNA TGTGCCAGCAGTGAATGGCGGGACTGGACGGACACTGAAGCTTTCTTT. The chain uses TRBV2 and TRBJ1-1, with a weak D call TRBD1 (5 bases). V was cut by 2 bases and J by 3 bases, with 16 bases left in between. CDR3 length equals 16 residues. Per the germline V gene, CDR1 is SNHLY and CDR2 is FYNNEI.

This clonotype came up many times. This rearrangement joins TRBV20-1 to TRBJ2-2; 7 bases map to TRBD1. Germline loops: CDR1 DFQATT, CDR2 SNEGSKA (reference sequence). This CDR3 has 12 residues. V dropped 3 bases and J dropped 11; count of bases not matched to a gene: 6. CDR3 bases: TGCAGTGCTAGCCGACAGGGTCGTGAGCTGTTTTTT. It is translated as CSASRQGRELFF.

This clonotype was counted only a few times. One junction end does not reproduce the germline sequence, and a read error may be involved. This chain joins TRBV7-7 and TRBJ2-3; 9 bases align to TRBD2. The germline gives CDR1 SSHAT, CDR2 FNYEAQ (reference sequence). The CDR3 runs 20 residues. CDR3 region: CASSLEPEKRASGGTDTQYF. CDR3 nucleotide sequence: TGTGCTAGCAGCTTAGAGCCGGAAAAAAGAGCTAGCGGGGGCACAGATACGCAGTATTTT.

The chain uses TRBV7-8 and TRBJ1-2, with TRBD1 identical over 9 bases. Germline V gene data show CDR1 as SGHVS and CDR2 as FQNEAQ. J lost 6 bases, V lost 5 bases, and 13 bases had no gene match. This CDR3 spans 16 amino acids. CDR3 coding DNA: TGTGCCAGCAGCCCAGGACAGGGGCGCGGGGGCCATGGCTACACCTTC. Translation: CASSPGQGRGGHGYTF.

This clonotype was detected many times. V and J are TRBV9 and TRBJ2-5; D uncertain. Germline lookup yields CDR1 SGDLS and CDR2 YYNGEE. Trimming left V 0 bases short and J 3 bases short, with 9 bases between. This CDR3 is built from 14 residues. CDR3 region: CASSVAGREETQYF. CDR3 sequence (DNA): TGTGCCAGCAGCGTAGCGGGTCGGGAAGAGACCCAGTACTTC.

The genes are TRBV6-6 and TRBJ1-2; D ambiguous. Trimming removed 5 bases from V and 3 bases from J, with 19 bases in between. This CDR3 is built from 16 residues. Germline lookup yields CDR1 MNHNY and CDR2 SVGAGI (reference sequence). CDR3 DNA sequence: TGTGCCAGCAGTGAAAAGGTTCGATGGGGTTACTATGGCTACACCTTC. Translation: CASSEKVRWGYYGYTF.

Ten or more counts support this clonotype. The chain combines TRBV7-2 with TRBJ2-7; D possibly corresponds to TRBD1 (6 bases). CDR1 SGHTA and CDR2 FQGNSA come from the germline V gene. Between the trimmed V and J ends, which lost 5 bases and 7 bases, there was a span of 21 bases. The CDR3 contains 15 residues. The CDR3 sequence: CASSAIPGHSTEQYF. CDR3 DNA: TGTGCCAGCAGCGCCATACCGGGACATAGTACGGAGCAGTACTTC.

This clonotype was recorded many times. V and J are TRBV20-1 and TRBJ1-6; 10 bases map to TRBD1. CDR1 and CDR2 (germline): DFQATT, SNEGSKA (reference sequence). V shed 8 bases and J 8 bases; nucleotides not matched to a gene: 3. The CDR3 contains 12 residues. The CDR3 reads CSLGTGDSPLHF. CDR3 DNA sequence: TGCAGTCTCGGGACAGGGGATTCACCCCTCCACTTT.

The chain recombines TRBV2 with TRBJ2-7; a weak D match, TRBD2 (7 bases). V lost 2 bases and J 2 bases, leaving 13 bases between the germline ends. Germline lookup yields CDR1 SNHLY and CDR2 FYNNEI. This CDR3 is built from 15 residues. CDR3: CASSELIGGPYEQYF. CDR3 nucleotide sequence: TGTGCCAGCAGTGAATTGATCGGGGGGCCCTACGAGCAGTACTTC.

The chain employs TRBV29-1 and TRBJ1-4; a possible D gene is TRBD1 (6 bases). Germline CDR1 is SQVTM and CDR2 is ANQGSEA. The V end was cut by 3 bases, the J end by 7 bases, with 12 bases between. The CDR3 extends over 13 amino acids. The CDR3 protein is CSVEWGAGEKLFF. Here the CDR3 DNA reads TGCAGCGTTGAGTGGGGGGCCGGTGAAAAACTGTTTTTT.

The J gene is TRBJ1-4, the V gene TRBV2; 9 bases align to TRBD1. This CDR3 contains 16 residues. CDR1 is SNHLY, CDR2 FYNNEI, per germline. Germline trimming cut 6 bases from V and 4 bases from J; bases unmatched to any gene: 9. CDR3: CASSTGTGQSNEKLFF. CDR3 in DNA: TGTGCCAGCAGCACCGGGACAGGGCAGAGTAATGAAAAACTGTTTTTT. Complete variable domain (other parts from reference TRBV2 and TRBJ1-4): EPEVTQTPSHQVTQMGQEVILRCVPISNHLYFYWYRQILGQKVEFLVSFYNNEISEKSEIFDDQFSVERPDGSNFTLKIRSTKLEDSAMYFCASSTGTGQSNEKLFFGSGTQLSVL.

This chain uses TRBV7-9 with TRBJ2-2; possibly TRBD2 for D (5 bases). The CDR3 consists of 13 residues. Trimming took off 5 bases at V and 7 bases at J, with 11 bases between the two ends. The germline CDR1 and CDR2 sequences are SEHNR and FQNEAQ (reference sequence). CDR3 in DNA: TGTGCCAGCAGCCCCCTAACTAGCGGGGAGCTGTTTTTT. Amino acid sequence: CASSPLTSGELFF. The full variable domain, rest sourced from reference TRBV7-9 and TRBJ2-2, is DTGVSQNPRHKITKRGQNVTFRCDPISEHNRLYWYRQTLGQGPEFLTYFQNEAQLEKSRLLSDRFSAERPKGSFSTLEIQRTEQGDSAMYLCASSPLTSGELFFGEGSRLTVL.